This T cell receptor beta chain was retrieved from a study of blood T cells in healthy people across ages. Germline CDR1 is LGHNA and CDR2 is YNFKEQ. This CDR3 has 19 amino acids. V was clipped by 0 bases and J by 2 bases, with 22 bases between them. Primers used in a second PCR of about 6 to 11 cycles were a sample-barcoded 5' primer and a J-beta primer mix. TCRdb itself ran the 5' RACE reads through MiXCR, one entry per CDR3 protein. The sample yields under 2,000,000 distinct CDR3 sequences, approximately 50% seen once. The sequenced sample was blood. The V and J genes are TRBV4-2 and TRBJ2-5; possibly TRBD1 or TRBD2 for D (5 bases each). The origin of this receptor is a woman aged 35 to 49 in good health. The CDR3 DNA reads as TGTGCCAGCAGCCAAGAATTAGGTCGGAGGAGGAAGGGGCAAGAGACCCAGTACTTC. This sequence encodes CASSQELGRRRKGQETQYF.